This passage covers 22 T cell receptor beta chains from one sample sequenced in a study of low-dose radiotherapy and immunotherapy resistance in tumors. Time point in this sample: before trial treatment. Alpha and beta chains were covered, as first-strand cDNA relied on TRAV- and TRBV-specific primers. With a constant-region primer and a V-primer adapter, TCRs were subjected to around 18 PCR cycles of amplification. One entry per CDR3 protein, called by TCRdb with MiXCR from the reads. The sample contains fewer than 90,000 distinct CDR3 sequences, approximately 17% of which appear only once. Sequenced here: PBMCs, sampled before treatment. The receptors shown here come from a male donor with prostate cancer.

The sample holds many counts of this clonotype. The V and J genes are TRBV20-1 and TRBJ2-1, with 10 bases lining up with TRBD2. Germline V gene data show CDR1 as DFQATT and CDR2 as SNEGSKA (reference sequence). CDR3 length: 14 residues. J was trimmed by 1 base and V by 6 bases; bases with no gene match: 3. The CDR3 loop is CSANSGGSYNEQFF. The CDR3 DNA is TGCAGTGCAAATAGCGGGGGGTCCTACAATGAGCAGTTCTTC.

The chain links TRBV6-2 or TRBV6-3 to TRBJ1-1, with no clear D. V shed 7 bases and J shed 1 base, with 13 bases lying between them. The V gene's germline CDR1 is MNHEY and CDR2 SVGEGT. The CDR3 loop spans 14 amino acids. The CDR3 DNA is TGTGCCAGCAAGCGGCACACCAAGAACACTGAAGCTTTCTTT. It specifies CASKRHTKNTEAFF.

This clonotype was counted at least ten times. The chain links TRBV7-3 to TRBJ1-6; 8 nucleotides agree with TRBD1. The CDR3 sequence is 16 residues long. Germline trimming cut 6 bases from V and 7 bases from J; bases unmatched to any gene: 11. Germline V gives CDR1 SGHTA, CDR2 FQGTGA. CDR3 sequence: CASSPSRTGLNSPLHF. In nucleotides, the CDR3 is TGTGCCAGCAGTCCGTCCAGGACAGGGCTGAATTCACCCCTCCACTTT.

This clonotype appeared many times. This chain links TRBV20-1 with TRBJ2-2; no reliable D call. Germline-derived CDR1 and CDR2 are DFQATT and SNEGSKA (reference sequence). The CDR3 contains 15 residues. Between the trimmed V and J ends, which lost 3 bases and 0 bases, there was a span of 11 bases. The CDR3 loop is CSASRWQANTGELFF. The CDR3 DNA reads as TGCAGTGCTAGTCGTTGGCAGGCGAACACCGGGGAGCTGTTTTTT.

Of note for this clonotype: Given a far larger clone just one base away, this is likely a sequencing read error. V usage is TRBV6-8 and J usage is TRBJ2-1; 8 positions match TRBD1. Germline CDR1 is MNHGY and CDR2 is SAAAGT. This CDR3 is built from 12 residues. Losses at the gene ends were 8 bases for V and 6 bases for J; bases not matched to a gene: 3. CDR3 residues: CASVQGVNEQFF. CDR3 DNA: TGTGCCAGCGTACAGGGGGTCAATGAGCAGTTCTTC.

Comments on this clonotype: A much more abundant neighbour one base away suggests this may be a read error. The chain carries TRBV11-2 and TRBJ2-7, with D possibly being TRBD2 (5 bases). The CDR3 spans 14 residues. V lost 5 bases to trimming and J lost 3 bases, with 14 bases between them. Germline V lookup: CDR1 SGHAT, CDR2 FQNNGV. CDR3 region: CASSRERTRYEQYF. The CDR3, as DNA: TGTGCCAGCAGCAGAGAGCGGACTCGCTACGAGCAGTACTTC.

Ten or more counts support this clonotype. DNA for the CDR3: TGTGCCTGCTTCCGGGGCGAGGGCACTGAAGCTTTCTTT. Translated: CACFRGEGTEAFF. The chain uses TRBV28 and TRBJ1-1; D perhaps matches TRBD1 (5 bases). Trimming removed 11 bases from V and 4 bases from J, with 17 bases in between. The CDR3 covers 13 residues. Germline V CDR1 and CDR2: MDHEN, SYDVKM.

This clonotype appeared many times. CDR3 amino acids: CASSRPLENGNEQFF. In DNA, the CDR3 is TGCGCCAGCAGCAGACCCCTGGAAAACGGCAATGAGCAGTTCTTC. This rearrangement joins TRBV5-1 to TRBJ2-1; D remains ambiguous. The CDR3 is made up of 15 amino acids. With 4 bases removed from V and 6 bases from J, the gap between germline ends came to 17 bases. Germline V lookup: CDR1 SGHRS, CDR2 YFSETQ.

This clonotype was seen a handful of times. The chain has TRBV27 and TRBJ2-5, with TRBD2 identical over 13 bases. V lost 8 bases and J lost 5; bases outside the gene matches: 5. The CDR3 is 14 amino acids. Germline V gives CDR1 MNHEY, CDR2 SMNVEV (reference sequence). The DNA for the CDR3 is TGTGCCAGCGCGGGACTAGCGGGGTATGAGACCCAGTACTTC. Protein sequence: CASAGLAGYETQYF.

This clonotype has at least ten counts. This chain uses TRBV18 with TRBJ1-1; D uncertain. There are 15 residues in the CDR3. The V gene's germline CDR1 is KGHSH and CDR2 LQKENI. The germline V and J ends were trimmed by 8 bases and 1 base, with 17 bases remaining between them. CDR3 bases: TGTGCCAGCCACGACGATCGGCGACCGAACACTGAAGCTTTCTTT. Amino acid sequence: CASHDDRRPNTEAFF.

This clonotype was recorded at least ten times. The CDR3 here is CASSYSSGRETQYF. CDR3 nucleotide sequence: TGTGCCAGCAGTTACTCCTCGGGCCGCGAGACCCAGTACTTC. The V gene is TRBV6-5, the J gene TRBJ2-5; D not certain. Germline loops: CDR1 MNHEY, CDR2 SVGAGI. The CDR3 totals 14 residues. The germline V and J ends were trimmed by 0 bases and 5 bases, with 10 bases remaining between them.

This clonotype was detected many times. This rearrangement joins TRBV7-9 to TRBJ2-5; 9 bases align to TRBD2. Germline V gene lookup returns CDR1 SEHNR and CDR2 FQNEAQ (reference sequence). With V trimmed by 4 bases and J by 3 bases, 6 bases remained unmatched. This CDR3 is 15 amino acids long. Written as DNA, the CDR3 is TGTGCCAGCAGCTCTAGCGGGATCTGGAAAGAGACCCAGTACTTC. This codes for CASSSSGIWKETQYF.

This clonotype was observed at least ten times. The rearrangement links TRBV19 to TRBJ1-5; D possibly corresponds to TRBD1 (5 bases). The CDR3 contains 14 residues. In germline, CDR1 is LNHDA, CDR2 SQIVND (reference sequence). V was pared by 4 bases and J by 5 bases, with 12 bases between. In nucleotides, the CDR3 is TGTGCCAGTAGTAGCCGGGGGGTACATCAGCCCCAGCATTTT. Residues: CASSSRGVHQPQHF. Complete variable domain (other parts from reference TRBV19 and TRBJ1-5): DGGITQSPKYLFRKEGQNVTLSCEQNLNHDAMYWYRQDPGQGLRLIYYSQIVNDFQKGDIAEGYSVSREKKESFPLTVTSAQKNPTAFYLCASSSRGVHQPQHFGDGTRLSIL.

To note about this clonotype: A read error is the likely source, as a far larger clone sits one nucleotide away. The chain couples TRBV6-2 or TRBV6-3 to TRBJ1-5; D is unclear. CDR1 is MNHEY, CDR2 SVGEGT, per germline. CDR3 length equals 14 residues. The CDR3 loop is CASRQNGINRPQHF. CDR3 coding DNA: TGTGCCAGCAGGCAGAACGGAATCAATCGGCCCCAGCATTTT.

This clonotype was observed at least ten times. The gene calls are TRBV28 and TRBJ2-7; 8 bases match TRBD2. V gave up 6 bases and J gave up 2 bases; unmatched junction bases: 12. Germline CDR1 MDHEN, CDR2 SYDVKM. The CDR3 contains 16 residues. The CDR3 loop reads CASRTGGRAAPYEQYF. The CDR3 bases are TGTGCCAGCAGAACGGGAGGGCGAGCAGCCCCCTACGAGCAGTACTTC.

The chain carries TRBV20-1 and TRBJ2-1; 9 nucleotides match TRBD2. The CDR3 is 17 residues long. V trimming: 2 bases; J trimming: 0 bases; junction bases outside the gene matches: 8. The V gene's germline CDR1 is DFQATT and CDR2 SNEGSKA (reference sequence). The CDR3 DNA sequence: TGCAGTGCTAGAAAGATTAATAGCGGGAGCTCCTACAATGAGCAGTTCTTC. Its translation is CSARKINSGSSYNEQFF.

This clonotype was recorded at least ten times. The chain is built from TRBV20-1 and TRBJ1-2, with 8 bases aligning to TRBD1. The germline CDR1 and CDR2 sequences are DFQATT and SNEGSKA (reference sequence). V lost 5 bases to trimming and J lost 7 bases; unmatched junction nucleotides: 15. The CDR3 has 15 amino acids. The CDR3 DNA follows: TGCAGTGCTGGGACAGGCCCCAGAAGCGGCAGTGGCTACACCTTC. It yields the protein CSAGTGPRSGSGYTF.

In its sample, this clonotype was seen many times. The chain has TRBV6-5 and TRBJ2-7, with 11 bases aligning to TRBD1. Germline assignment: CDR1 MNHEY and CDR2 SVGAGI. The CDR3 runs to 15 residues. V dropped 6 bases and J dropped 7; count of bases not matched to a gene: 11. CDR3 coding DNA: TGTGCCAGCAGCCCGGACAGGGGGCAGGTGGGGGAGCAGTACTTC. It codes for CASSPDRGQVGEQYF.

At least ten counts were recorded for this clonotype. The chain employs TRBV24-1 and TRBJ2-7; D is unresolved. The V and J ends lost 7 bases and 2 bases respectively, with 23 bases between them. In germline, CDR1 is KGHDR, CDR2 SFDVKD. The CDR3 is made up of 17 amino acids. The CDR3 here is CATRREKNLVSTYEQYF. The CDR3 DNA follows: TGTGCCACCAGACGCGAAAAGAACCTGGTTTCAACCTACGAGCAGTACTTC.

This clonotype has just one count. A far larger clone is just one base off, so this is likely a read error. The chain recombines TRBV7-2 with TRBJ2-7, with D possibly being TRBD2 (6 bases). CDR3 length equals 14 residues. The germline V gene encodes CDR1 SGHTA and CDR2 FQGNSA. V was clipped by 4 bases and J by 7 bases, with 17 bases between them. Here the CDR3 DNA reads TGTGCCAGCAGCTATACGGGGGTTGGCGGTGAGCAGTACTTC. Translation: CASSYTGVGGEQYF.

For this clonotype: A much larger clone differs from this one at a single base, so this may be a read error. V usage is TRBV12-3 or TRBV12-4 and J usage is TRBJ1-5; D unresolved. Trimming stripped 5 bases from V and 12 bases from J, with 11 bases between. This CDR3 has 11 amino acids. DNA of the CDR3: TGTGCCAGCAGTCTCGACTGGGTCCAGCATTTT. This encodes CASSLDWVQHF.

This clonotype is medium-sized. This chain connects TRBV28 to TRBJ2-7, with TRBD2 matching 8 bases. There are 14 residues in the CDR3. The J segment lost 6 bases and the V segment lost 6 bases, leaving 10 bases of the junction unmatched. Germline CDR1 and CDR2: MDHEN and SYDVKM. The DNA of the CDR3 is TGTGCCAGCAGGCCGGGACTAGGCCCTGTCGAGCAGTACTTC. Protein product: CASRPGLGPVEQYF. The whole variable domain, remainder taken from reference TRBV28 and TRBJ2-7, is DVKVTQSSRYLVKRTGEKVFLECVQDMDHENMFWYRQDPGLGLRLIYFSYDVKMKEKGDIPEGYSVSREKKERFSLILESASTNQTSMYLCASRPGLGPVEQYFGPGTRLTVT.